These 31 T cell receptor beta chains were sequenced from one sample in a study of T cell responses to AZD1222 COVID-19 vaccine. Libraries were prepared by immunoSEQ multiplex PCR; TCRdb keeps only in-frame clonotypes and omits some of them. The sample has about 100,000 clones; 92% are singletons. The source material was peripheral blood, sampled 28 days after the second AZD1222 dose. The source is an adult who received the AZD1222 COVID-19 vaccine.

This rearrangement joins TRBV24-1 to TRBJ2-7; no clear D. Germline CDR1 KGHDR, CDR2 SFDVKD. V was pared by 2 bases and J by 0 bases, with 10 bases between. This CDR3 has 15 residues. CDR3 residues: CATSDSHMSSYEQYF. CDR3 nucleotide sequence: TGTGCCACCAGTGATTCTCATATGAGCTCCTACGAGCAGTACTTC.

This chain connects TRBV10-2 to TRBJ1-4, with 9 bases matching TRBD1. Germline assignment: CDR1 WSHSY and CDR2 SAAADI. This CDR3 spans 13 amino acids. V lost 6 bases and J lost 8; bases outside the gene matches: 4. DNA for the CDR3: TGCGCCAGCAGGGGACAGGGACGGGAAAAACTGTTTTTT. As protein: CASRGQGREKLFF.

The V gene is TRBV6-5, the J gene TRBJ2-7; D assignment may be TRBD1 or TRBD2 (5 bases each). Trimming took 6 bases from V and 3 from J, leaving 15 bases between them. Germline CDR1 reads MNHEY; CDR2 reads SVGAGI. The CDR3 contains 14 residues. The CDR3 DNA follows: TGTGCCAGCAGCATGGGACCCAGACTCTACGAGCAGTACTTC. This sequence encodes CASSMGPRLYEQYF.

The V and J genes are TRBV10-1 and TRBJ1-2; a weak D match, TRBD1 (5 bases). V dropped 2 bases and J dropped 4 bases, with 8 bases sitting between them. The CDR3 has 13 amino acids. Germline CDR1 WNHNN, CDR2 SYGVQD (reference sequence). The CDR3 is CASSETGTYGYTF. CDR3 DNA: TGCGCCAGCAGTGAGACAGGCACCTATGGCTACACCTTC.

Notes on this clone: At one of its ends the junction is not consistent with the germline gene, which may arise from a read error. The chain has TRBV2 and TRBJ2-7, with D perhaps given as TRBD1 or TRBD2 (6 bases each). Germline-derived CDR1 and CDR2 are SNHLY and FYNNEI. The CDR3 has 13 amino acids. This CDR3 is CASGGLASYEQCF. CDR3 DNA: TGTGCCAGTGGGGGGCTAGCGAGCTACGAGCAGTGCTTC.

The chain has TRBV5-1 and TRBJ1-2, with D perhaps matching TRBD1 (6 bases). Trimming left V 0 bases short and J 8 bases short, with 11 bases between. CDR3 length: 13 residues. Germline V gene lookup returns CDR1 SGHRS and CDR2 YFSETQ. The CDR3 region is CASSLARGWGYTF. Written as DNA, the CDR3 is TGCGCCAGCAGCTTGGCCAGGGGTTGGGGCTACACCTTC.

J is TRBJ2-1 and V is TRBV6-5; 9 bases match TRBD2. Germline-derived CDR1 and CDR2 are MNHEY and SVGAGI. Trimming at V came to 5 bases and at J to 5 bases, leaving 7 bases not matched to a gene. The CDR3 is 15 residues long. The CDR3 DNA reads TGTGCCAGCAGTCCTCTAGCGGGACTCGACAATGAGCAGTTCTTC. Translated, it gives CASSPLAGLDNEQFF.

The chain has TRBV24-1 and TRBJ2-1; D perhaps matches TRBD2 (6 bases). CDR3 length: 15 residues. In germline, CDR1 is KGHDR, CDR2 SFDVKD. The V and J ends lost 4 bases and 5 bases respectively, with 14 bases between them. CDR3 DNA sequence: TGTGCCACCAGTGACCAACCGGGACTCAACAATGAGCAGTTCTTC. This sequence encodes CATSDQPGLNNEQFF.

V is TRBV19 and J is TRBJ2-7; the match to TRBD1 covers 9 bases. Trimming removed 8 bases from V and 6 bases from J; junction bases left unmatched: 5. Germline-derived CDR1 and CDR2 are LNHDA and SQIVND (reference sequence). The CDR3 is 12 amino acids. This CDR3 is CASSGQGTEQYF. The CDR3 nucleotides are TGTGCCAGTTCAGGACAGGGGACCGAGCAGTACTTC. The variable domain in full, completed from reference TRBV19 and TRBJ2-7, reads DGGITQSPKYLFRKEGQNVTLSCEQNLNHDAMYWYRQDPGQGLRLIYYSQIVNDFQKGDIAEGYSVSREKKESFPLTVTSAQKNPTAFYLCASSGQGTEQYFGPGTRLTVT.

CDR3 in amino acids: CASSLDGLRVYEQYF. As DNA, the CDR3 is TGCGCCAGCAGCTTGGACGGGCTCAGGGTCTACGAGCAGTACTTC. The chain employs TRBV5-1 and TRBJ2-7; possibly TRBD1 for D (5 bases). V lost 0 bases, J lost 3 bases, and 13 bases lay in between. The CDR3 loop spans 15 amino acids. CDR1 and CDR2 from the germline V gene are SGHRS and YFSETQ.

The V gene is TRBV3-1 (or the pseudogene TRBV3-2), the J gene TRBJ1-5; 7 positions match TRBD1. The germline V gene has CDR1 LGHDT and CDR2 YNNKEL (reference sequence). V lost 6 bases to trimming and J lost 7 bases; unmatched junction nucleotides: 6. This CDR3 is 13 amino acids long. The CDR3 nucleotides read TGTGCCAGCAGTGCACAGGGGAGGCAGCCCCAGCATTTT. As protein: CASSAQGRQPQHF.

The chain is built from TRBV29-1 and TRBJ2-2, with D possibly TRBD1 on 5 matching bases. Trimming cost V 2 bases and J 4 bases, with 20 bases left between them. The CDR3 extends over 17 amino acids. Germline-derived CDR1 and CDR2 are SQVTM and ANQGSEA. Here the CDR3 reads CSVELQQVGSTTGELFF. The CDR3 DNA follows: TGCAGCGTTGAACTCCAACAGGTGGGGTCGACCACCGGGGAGCTGTTTTTT.

The CDR3 DNA follows: TGTGCCAGCAGCTTGAGGCGGGAGTTCTACAATGAGCAGTTCTTC. The encoded protein is CASSLRREFYNEQFF. The chain uses TRBV7-9 and TRBJ2-1, with 7 bases identical to TRBD2. CDR1 and CDR2 from the germline V gene are SEHNR and FQNEAQ (reference sequence). The CDR3 runs to 15 residues. The V segment lost 3 bases and the J segment 3 bases; nucleotides outside the gene matches: 5.

The V gene is TRBV13, the J gene TRBJ2-1; 7 bases are shared with TRBD2. Germline values: CDR1 PRHDT, CDR2 FYEKMQ (reference sequence). V gave up 7 bases and J gave up 0 bases; unmatched junction bases: 3. The CDR3 covers 14 residues. Here the CDR3 reads CASTGEGSYNEQFF. The DNA of the CDR3 is TGTGCCAGCACGGGGGAGGGCTCCTACAATGAGCAGTTCTTC.

V and J are TRBV30 and TRBJ2-1; 10 positions match TRBD2. V shed 5 bases, J shed 7 bases, and the junction held 8 bases outside the gene matches. Germline V gene lookup returns CDR1 GTSNPN and CDR2 SVGIG (reference sequence). This CDR3 is built from 14 residues. CDR3 sequence (DNA): TGTGCCTGGGGGCGACTAGCGGGCAAGAATGAGCAGTTCTTC. Its translation is CAWGRLAGKNEQFF.

This chain joins TRBV11-2 and TRBJ2-3, with 10 bases that match TRBD2. Looked up from germline, CDR1 is SGHAT and CDR2 is FQNNGV. This CDR3 has 15 amino acids. Trimming removed 2 bases from V and 4 bases from J; junction bases left unmatched: 3. In DNA, the CDR3 is TGTGCCAGCAGCTTAAGCGGGAGGGGGTCAGATACGCAGTATTTT. Its translation is CASSLSGRGSDTQYF.

This chain uses TRBV3-1 (or the pseudogene TRBV3-2) with TRBJ2-2; 8 bases match TRBD1. The CDR3 loop spans 16 amino acids. V was clipped by 4 bases and J by 4 bases; unmatched bases: 8. The germline gives CDR1 LGHDT, CDR2 YNNKEL (reference sequence). The CDR3 region is CASSPTGGRATGELFF. As DNA, the CDR3 is TGTGCCAGCAGCCCAACAGGGGGGCGTGCCACCGGGGAGCTGTTTTTT.

The chain carries TRBV14 and TRBJ2-7; D gene uncertain. V was trimmed by 4 bases and J by 3 bases, leaving 10 bases between them. CDR1 and CDR2 (germline): SGHDN, FVKESK. The CDR3 loop spans 13 amino acids. As DNA, the CDR3 is TGTGCCAGCAGCCTGGGAACCTACTACGAGCAGTACTTC. It yields the protein CASSLGTYYEQYF.

The chain combines TRBV21-1 with TRBJ2-1; the D call TRBD2 from the table was never checked on the DNA. TRBV21-1 is a listed pseudogene. CDR3 length: 11 amino acids. The CDR3 nucleotides are TGTGCCAGCACTTCGAGAGATGAGCAGTTCTTC. Translating gives CASTSRDEQFF.

The CDR3 region has the DNA TGTGCCAGCAGTGACGGGGGGTCCAGTCAGCCCCAGCATTTT. Protein product: CASSDGGSSQPQHF. This chain links TRBV6-1 with TRBJ1-5, with D perhaps matching TRBD1 (5 bases). V was shortened by 3 bases and J by 6 bases, with 12 bases between the two germline ends. The CDR3 is 14 amino acids. Germline V gene lookup returns CDR1 MNHNS and CDR2 SASEGT.

This clone was counted once. The chain carries TRBV21-1 and TRBJ1-4; the listed D gene, TRBD1, was not tested against the DNA. TRBV21-1 is listed as a pseudogene. The CDR3 is 14 amino acids. CDR3 sequence: CASTGTVRVEKLFF. The DNA for the CDR3 is TGTGCCAGCACCGGGACAGTTAGAGTTGAAAAACTGTTTTTT.

V is TRBV6-5 and J is TRBJ1-2; D possibly corresponds to TRBD1 (5 bases). Germline CDR1 reads MNHEY; CDR2 reads SVGAGI. The CDR3 extends over 12 amino acids. Trimming pared 9 bases from V and 7 bases from J, leaving 15 bases between. The CDR3 DNA reads as TGTGCCAGTCAGTCCCAGGGTATTGGCTACACCTTC. This encodes CASQSQGIGYTF.

The CDR3 protein is CASSPGLRPSEQYF. DNA for the CDR3: TGTGCCAGCAGCCCGGGACTCCGACCCTCCGAGCAGTACTTC. The chain is built from TRBV5-4 and TRBJ2-7; possibly TRBD2 for D (6 bases). From germline, CDR1 is SGHNT and CDR2 YYREEE (reference sequence). V lost 4 bases and J lost 6, with 17 bases in between. The CDR3 has 14 residues. The full variable domain, its missing parts supplied by reference TRBV5-4 and TRBJ2-7, is ETGVTQSPTHLIKTRGQQVTLRCSSQSGHNTVSWYQQALGQGPQFIFQYYREEENGRGNFPPRFSGLQFPNYSSELNVNALELDDSALYLCASSPGLRPSEQYFGPGTRLTVT.

The genes are TRBV28 and TRBJ2-7; D gene uncertain. The CDR3 is made up of 12 amino acids. Looked up from germline, CDR1 is MDHEN and CDR2 is SYDVKM. Deletions cut 6 bases from V and 4 bases from J, with 10 bases between. The DNA of the CDR3 is TGTGCCAGCAGCGGACCTGTTTACGAGCAGTACTTC. Translation: CASSGPVYEQYF. Full variable domain (missing parts from reference TRBV28 and TRBJ2-7): DVKVTQSSRYLVKRTGEKVFLECVQDMDHENMFWYRQDPGLGLRLIYFSYDVKMKEKGDIPEGYSVSREKKERFSLILESASTNQTSMYLCASSGPVYEQYFGPGTRLTVT.

V usage is TRBV5-6 and J usage is TRBJ2-7, with 9 nucleotides matching TRBD1. Germline CDR1 and CDR2: SGHDT and YYEEEE. V shed 3 bases, J shed 7 bases, and the junction held 11 bases outside the gene matches. The CDR3 is made up of 15 amino acids. CDR3 amino acids: CASSYMGQGKLEQYF. As DNA, the CDR3 is TGTGCCAGCAGCTACATGGGACAGGGCAAGCTTGAGCAGTACTTC.

The chain joins TRBV2 to TRBJ2-3; TRBD2 might be the D (5 bases). Germline CDR1 reads SNHLY; CDR2 reads FYNNEI. V shed 2 bases and J shed 2 bases, with 11 bases lying between them. The length of the CDR3 is 15 residues. CDR3 protein: CASSEQKRSTDTQYF. Written as DNA, the CDR3 is TGTGCCAGCAGTGAACAGAAGCGGTCCACAGATACGCAGTATTTT. Combining the CDR3 with reference TRBV2 and TRBJ2-3 gives the whole variable domain EPEVTQTPSHQVTQMGQEVILRCVPISNHLYFYWYRQILGQKVEFLVSFYNNEISEKSEIFDDQFSVERPDGSNFTLKIRSTKLEDSAMYFCASSEQKRSTDTQYFGPGTRLTVL.

This chain connects TRBV18 to TRBJ2-3; perhaps TRBD1 as D (7 bases). V was pared by 5 bases and J by 0 bases, with 15 bases between. Germline CDR1 and CDR2: KGHSH and LQKENI. The CDR3 has 16 amino acids. The CDR3 protein is CASSSSGGPSTDTQYF. The CDR3 nucleotides are TGTGCCAGCTCATCCTCAGGGGGGCCTAGCACAGATACGCAGTATTTT.

This chain connects TRBV10-3 to TRBJ1-5; 7 bases are shared with TRBD1. Germline V gene lookup returns CDR1 ENHRY and CDR2 SYGVKD. This CDR3 contains 14 residues. After removal of 8 bases from V and 6 bases from J, the junction contained 10 bases not matched to a gene. The CDR3 DNA reads as TGTGCCATCGGAGGGGGACAGAAAGGTCAGCCCCAGCATTTT. Its protein product is CAIGGGQKGQPQHF.

This chain links TRBV19 with TRBJ2-1; D uncertain. This CDR3 comprises 14 residues. The germline gives CDR1 LNHDA, CDR2 SQIVND (reference sequence). Trimming removed 7 bases from V and 3 bases from J, with 13 bases in between. CDR3 residues: CASTMNLGYNEQFF. The CDR3 coding sequence is TGTGCCAGTACCATGAATCTAGGCTACAATGAGCAGTTCTTC.

J is TRBJ2-1 and V is TRBV28; D not resolved. Trimming removed 6 bases at V and 10 bases at J, with 16 bases between. Germline CDR1 MDHEN, CDR2 SYDVKM. This CDR3 has 13 residues. The CDR3 spells CASSLGFLGEQFF. The CDR3 nucleotides are TGTGCCAGCAGCCTCGGGTTCCTGGGCGAGCAGTTCTTC.

This clone was seen a few times. The chain has TRBV18 and TRBJ2-3; D call uncertain. The CDR3 totals 15 residues. V lost 2 bases and J 0 bases, leaving 9 bases between the germline ends. Germline CDR1 reads KGHSH; CDR2 reads LQKENI. CDR3 sequence reads: CASSPGILSTDTQYF. DNA for the CDR3: TGTGCCAGCTCACCAGGCATCCTCAGCACAGATACGCAGTATTTT. The full variable domain, its missing parts supplied by reference TRBV18 and TRBJ2-3, is NAGVMQNPRHLVRRRGQEARLRCSPMKGHSHVYWYRQLPEEGLKFMVYLQKENIIDESGMPKERFSAEFPKEGPSILRIQQVVRGDSAAYFCASSPGILSTDTQYFGPGTRLTVL.